These 12 T cell receptor beta chains were sequenced from one sample in a study of blood T cell repertoires in COVID-19. Measured with immunoSEQ multiplex PCR; TCRdb has only the in-frame clones, and not every one. The sample lists about 63,000 clones; approximately 79% were seen once. The sequencing sample was made of peripheral blood. These receptors were collected from a human donor in a cohort sampled during active COVID-19.

The sample holds one count of this clone. V and J are TRBV5-4 and TRBJ2-3; possible D gene TRBD2, 5 bases. Trimming removed 0 bases from V and 2 bases from J, with 7 bases in between. The CDR3 contains 14 residues. Germline loops: CDR1 SGHNT, CDR2 YYREEE (reference sequence). CDR3 residues: CASSLVGLTDTQYF. Written as DNA, the CDR3 is TGTGCCAGCAGCTTGGTAGGACTCACAGATACGCAGTATTTT.

The chain joins TRBV6-8 to TRBJ2-1; TRBD1 is a possible D gene (6 bases). The CDR3 sequence is 17 residues long. Deletions cut 6 bases from V and 7 bases from J, with 25 bases between. CDR1 and CDR2 (germline): MNHGY, SAAAGT. The chain's CDR3 is CASREIRTVPQVNEQFF. CDR3 nucleotides: TGTGCCAGCAGAGAAATTCGGACAGTCCCTCAAGTAAATGAGCAGTTCTTC.

This chain links TRBV25-1 with TRBJ1-5; no definite D call. The germline V gene has CDR1 MGHDK and CDR2 SYGVNS. V was cut by 3 bases and J by 5 bases, with 11 bases left in between. The CDR3 length is 14 residues. The CDR3 DNA reads TGTGCCAGCAGTGAGTGGAGCCGTGATCAGCCCCAGCATTTT. Translated, it gives CASSEWSRDQPQHF.

The table lists this clone with a count of one. This rearrangement joins TRBV4-2 to TRBJ1-5, with 7 positions matching TRBD1. CDR1 LGHNA and CDR2 YNFKEQ come from the germline V gene. V lost 0 bases, J lost 3 bases, and 2 bases stayed unmatched. This CDR3 has 15 amino acids. CDR3 region: CASSQEGQFNQPQHF. The CDR3, as DNA: TGTGCCAGCAGCCAAGAGGGACAGTTCAATCAGCCCCAGCATTTT.

This clone was recorded once. The rearrangement joins TRBV5-1 to TRBJ1-3; D ambiguous. Trimming stripped 0 bases from V and 7 bases from J, with 14 bases between. This CDR3 comprises 15 residues. CDR1 SGHRS and CDR2 YFSETQ come from the germline V gene. CDR3 region: CASSLEGRLGNTIYF. CDR3 bases: TGCGCCAGCAGCTTGGAAGGCAGACTCGGCAACACCATATATTTT.

The gene calls are TRBV4-3 and TRBJ1-4, with TRBD1 matching over 11 bases. The CDR3 contains 16 residues. The ends lost 3 bases at V and 7 bases at J; junction bases unmatched: 7. CDR1 and CDR2 from the germline V gene are LGHNA and YSLEER. DNA for the CDR3: TGCGCCAGCAGCCACTTATCCGGGACAGGGGGTGAAAAACTGTTTTTT. It encodes CASSHLSGTGGEKLFF.

Here the CDR3 reads CASSFGRTGTYEQYF. CDR3 nucleotide sequence: TGTGCCAGCAGCTTTGGAAGGACAGGGACCTACGAGCAGTACTTC. The chain is built from TRBV11-2 and TRBJ2-7; TRBD1 matches 8 bases. In germline, CDR1 is SGHAT, CDR2 FQNNGV. V was pared by 3 bases and J by 2 bases, with 6 bases of the junction left unmatched. This CDR3 region has 15 residues.

The rearrangement links TRBV27 to TRBJ2-1; 8 bases align to TRBD2. V lost 7 bases, J lost 10 bases, and 12 bases stayed unmatched. Germline loops: CDR1 MNHEY, CDR2 SMNVEV (reference sequence). The CDR3 is 14 amino acids. The CDR3 nucleotides are TGTGCCAGCATGGCGGGAGGTCTCTTTGGGGAGCAGTTCTTC. As protein: CASMAGGLFGEQFF.

The CDR3, as DNA: TGTGCCAGCAGCCGACTAGCGGGAGGAAGCATTCAGTACTTC. Protein sequence: CASSRLAGGSIQYF. The chain combines TRBV5-6 with TRBJ2-4, with 13 bases lining up with TRBD2. CDR3 length: 14 amino acids. Trimming took 4 bases from V and 9 from J; bases not matched to a gene: 4. Germline V gives CDR1 SGHDT, CDR2 YYEEEE.

The rearrangement uses TRBV7-9 and TRBJ2-3; the match to TRBD2 covers 11 bases. The V gene end was trimmed by 5 bases and the J gene end by 1 base; junction bases not matched to a gene: 14. The CDR3 is made up of 19 amino acids. CDR1 is SEHNR and CDR2 is FQNEAQ in the germline V gene (reference sequence). CDR3 loop: CASSPGGLAAPEGTDTQYF. In DNA form, the CDR3 reads TGTGCCAGCAGCCCAGGGGGACTAGCGGCGCCCGAGGGCACAGATACGCAGTATTTT.

The chain combines TRBV5-8 with TRBJ1-5; TRBD1 is a possible D gene (6 bases). With 1 base removed from V and 6 bases from J, the gap between germline ends came to 11 bases. The CDR3 spans 14 residues. CDR1 and CDR2 (germline): SGHTS, YDEGEE. Written as DNA, the CDR3 is TGTGCCAGCAGCTTGCCAGGGGATGCTCAGCCCCAGCATTTT. Its protein product is CASSLPGDAQPQHF.

The genes are TRBV12-3 or TRBV12-4 and TRBJ1-5; D remains unclear. The CDR3 runs 13 residues. Trimming shortened V by 3 bases and J by 3 bases, and 6 bases separated the two germline ends. DNA for the CDR3: TGTGCCAGCAGTTTCCAAAACAATCAGCCCCAGCATTTT. Encoded protein: CASSFQNNQPQHF.